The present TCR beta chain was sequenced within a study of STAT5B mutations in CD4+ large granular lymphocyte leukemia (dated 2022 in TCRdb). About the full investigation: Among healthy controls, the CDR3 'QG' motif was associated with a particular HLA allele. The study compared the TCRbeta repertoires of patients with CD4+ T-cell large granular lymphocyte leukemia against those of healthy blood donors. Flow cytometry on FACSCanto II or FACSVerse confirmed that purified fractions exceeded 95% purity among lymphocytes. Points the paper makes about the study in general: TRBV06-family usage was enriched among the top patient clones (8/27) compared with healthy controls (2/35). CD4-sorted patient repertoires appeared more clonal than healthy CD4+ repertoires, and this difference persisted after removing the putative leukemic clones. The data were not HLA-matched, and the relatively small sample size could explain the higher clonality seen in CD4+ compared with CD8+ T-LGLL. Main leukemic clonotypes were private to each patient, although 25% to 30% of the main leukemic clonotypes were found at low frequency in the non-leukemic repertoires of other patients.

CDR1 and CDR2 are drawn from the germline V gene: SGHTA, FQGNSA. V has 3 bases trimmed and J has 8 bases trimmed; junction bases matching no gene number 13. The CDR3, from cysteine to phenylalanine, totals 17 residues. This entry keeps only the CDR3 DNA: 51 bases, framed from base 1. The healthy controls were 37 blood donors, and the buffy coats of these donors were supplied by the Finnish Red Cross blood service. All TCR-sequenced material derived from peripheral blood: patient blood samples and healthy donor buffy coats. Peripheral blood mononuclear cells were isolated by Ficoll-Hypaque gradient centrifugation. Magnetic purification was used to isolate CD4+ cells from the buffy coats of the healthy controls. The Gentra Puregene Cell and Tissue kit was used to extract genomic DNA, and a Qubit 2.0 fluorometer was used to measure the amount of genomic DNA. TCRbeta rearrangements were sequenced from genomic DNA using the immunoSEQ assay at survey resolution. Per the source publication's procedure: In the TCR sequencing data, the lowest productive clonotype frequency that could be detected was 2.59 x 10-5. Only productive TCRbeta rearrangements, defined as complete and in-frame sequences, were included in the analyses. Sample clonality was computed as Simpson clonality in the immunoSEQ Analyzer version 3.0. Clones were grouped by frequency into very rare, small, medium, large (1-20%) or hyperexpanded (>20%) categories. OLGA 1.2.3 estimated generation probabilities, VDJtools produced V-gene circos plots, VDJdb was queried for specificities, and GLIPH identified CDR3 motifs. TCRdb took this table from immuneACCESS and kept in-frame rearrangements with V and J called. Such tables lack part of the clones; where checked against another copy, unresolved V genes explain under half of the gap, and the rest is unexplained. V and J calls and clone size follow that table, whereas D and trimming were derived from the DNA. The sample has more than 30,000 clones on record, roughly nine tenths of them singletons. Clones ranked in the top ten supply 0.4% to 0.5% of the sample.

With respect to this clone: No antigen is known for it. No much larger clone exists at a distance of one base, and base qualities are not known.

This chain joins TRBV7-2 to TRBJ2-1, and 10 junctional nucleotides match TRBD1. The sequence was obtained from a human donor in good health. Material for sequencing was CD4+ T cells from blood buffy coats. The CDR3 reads CASSLRRGTGVGDEQFF. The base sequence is TGTGCCAGCAGCTTGCGGAGAGGGACAGGGGTCGGCGATGAGCAGTTCTTC.